What follows are 2 T cell receptor beta chains derived from one specimen sequenced in a study of OX40 agonist ivuxolimab in advanced cancers. The assay was immunoSEQ multiplex PCR, and TCRdb's table has in-frame clones only and misses some. The table includes 20,000 to 25,000 clones, 70% to 90% detected once. The sequences come from CD4+ or CD8+ T cells sorted from blood, collected in a trial of the OX40 agonist ivuxolimab. The receptors derive from an adult with an advanced solid tumor such as melanoma, head and neck, liver or kidney cancer.

The rearrangement uses TRBV11-2 and TRBJ2-2, with D unclear. Trimming removed 3 bases at V and 6 bases at J, with 11 bases between. There are 14 residues in the CDR3. The germline gives CDR1 SGHAT, CDR2 FQNNGV. The CDR3 DNA reads as TGTGCCAGCAGCTTGGCCCTAGGTGCCGGGGAGCTGTTTTTT. Amino acids: CASSLALGAGELFF.

The gene calls are TRBV30 and TRBJ1-2; D remains ambiguous. The CDR3 has 14 residues. Germline CDR1 reads GTSNPN; CDR2 reads SVGIG (reference sequence). Trimming stripped 5 bases from V and 4 bases from J, with 17 bases between. The chain's CDR3 is CAWGLSGFGYGYTF. CDR3 coding DNA: TGTGCCTGGGGGCTTTCGGGGTTTGGCTATGGCTACACCTTC.